These 14 T cell receptor beta chains originate from one sample sequenced in a study of radiation and T cells in renal cell carcinoma. The time point denotes: baseline pretreatment blood. Treatment of the sample: 15 Gy SBRT to primary tumor, nephrectomy 4 weeks later. The method was immunoSEQ multiplex PCR; TCRdb's version includes in-frame clones alone and lacks a portion of them. The repertoire consists of roughly 150,000 clones, with 88% occurring once and the leading ten covering roughly 4%. The specimen was blood, collected from a patient whose treatment included radiotherapy and nephrectomy. The receptor set was obtained from a woman between 65 and 79 years old with renal cell carcinoma.

The CDR3 spells CASSLSGRTSDTQYF. Written as DNA, the CDR3 is TGTGCCAGCAGCTTGTCGGGCCGCACGAGTGATACGCAGTATTTT. The rearrangement uses TRBV5-6 and TRBJ2-3; D is uncertain. Trimming cost V 1 base and J 6 bases, with 15 bases left between them. This CDR3 has 15 amino acids. Per germline, CDR1 SGHDT and CDR2 YYEEEE.

This CDR3 is CASSAQGQGMQETQYF. The CDR3 DNA reads TGTGCCAGCAGCGCCCAGGGACAAGGAATGCAAGAGACCCAGTACTTC. The chain uses TRBV7-2 and TRBJ2-5, with D possibly matching TRBD1 (6 bases). The CDR3 has 16 residues. The germline CDR1 and CDR2 sequences are SGHTA and FQGNSA. Between the trimmed V and J ends, which lost 5 bases and 2 bases, there was a span of 18 bases.

V gene TRBV7-2 combines with J gene TRBJ2-2; 8 bases are shared with TRBD2. This CDR3 is built from 18 residues. V lost 3 bases to trimming and J lost 1 base; unmatched junction nucleotides: 10. Germline assignment: CDR1 SGHTA and CDR2 FQGNSA. CDR3 residues: CASSFEGLARRNTGELFF. DNA of the CDR3: TGTGCCAGCAGCTTTGAAGGACTAGCAAGACGGAACACCGGGGAGCTGTTTTTT. Full variable domain (remainder filled in from reference TRBV7-2 and TRBJ2-2): GAGVSQSPSNKVTEKGKDVELRCDPISGHTALYWYRQSLGQGLEFLIYFQGNSAPDKSGLPSDRFSAERTGGSVSTLTIQRTQQEDSAVYLCASSFEGLARRNTGELFFGEGSRLTVL.

This clone appeared a few times. The chain uses TRBV6-1 and TRBJ1-2, with D possibly being TRBD1 (6 bases). This CDR3 is built from 15 residues. V lost 4 bases and J 7 bases, leaving 19 bases between the germline ends. Germline CDR1 MNHNS, CDR2 SASEGT. The CDR3 is CASSAQGEGGGGYTF. In nucleotides, the CDR3 is TGTGCCAGCAGTGCCCAGGGTGAGGGGGGTGGTGGCTACACCTTC.

The rearrangement links TRBV7-2 to TRBJ2-7, with TRBD1 identical over 10 bases. CDR3 length equals 15 residues. Per germline, CDR1 SGHTA and CDR2 FQGNSA. V shed 1 base and J 3 bases; nucleotides not matched to a gene: 3. In DNA, the CDR3 is TGTGCCAGCAGCTTAGAATGGACAGGGGGCTACGAGCAGTACTTC. Translated: CASSLEWTGGYEQYF.

The V call is TRBV7-9, the J call TRBJ2-3; D is undetermined. Trimming took 0 bases from V and 0 from J, leaving 7 bases between them. The CDR3 totals 15 residues. The germline CDR1 and CDR2 sequences are SEHNR and FQNEAQ (reference sequence). The CDR3 DNA follows: TGTGCCAGCAGCTTAGCCGGAGCTAGCACAGATACGCAGTATTTT. It translates to CASSLAGASTDTQYF.

This sequence joins TRBV6-1 and TRBJ1-1; 9 nucleotides agree with TRBD1. Germline V gene data show CDR1 as MNHNS and CDR2 as SASEGT. Germline trimming cut 7 bases from V and 4 bases from J; bases unmatched to any gene: 7. This CDR3 is 14 amino acids long. The CDR3 nucleotides read TGTGCCAGCAAGAGAACGACAGGGGGCACTGAAGCTTTCTTT. Amino acids: CASKRTTGGTEAFF.

The CDR3 DNA is TGCGCCAGCAGCTTGGCCGGGAGGGACAGGAGTACTAACTATGGCTACACCTTC. This sequence encodes CASSLAGRDRSTNYGYTF. V usage is TRBV5-1 and J usage is TRBJ1-2; TRBD1 matches at 8 bases. The length of the CDR3 is 18 residues. In germline, CDR1 is SGHRS, CDR2 YFSETQ. J gave up 0 bases and V 0 bases, and 10 bases lay outside the gene matches. Variable domain in full (rest from reference TRBV5-1 and TRBJ1-2): KAGVTQTPRYLIKTRGQQVTLSCSPISGHRSVSWYQQTPGQGLQFLFEYFSETQRNKGNFPGRFSGRQFSNSRSEMNVSTLELGDSALYLCASSLAGRDRSTNYGYTFGSGTRLTVV.

This clone was counted only a few times. The CDR3 region is CAWTSRNSPLHF. Written as DNA, the CDR3 is TGTGCCTGGACGAGCCGGAATTCACCCCTCCACTTT. The rearrangement links TRBV30 to TRBJ1-6; D is ambiguous. The CDR3 loop spans 12 amino acids. From germline, CDR1 is GTSNPN and CDR2 SVGIG (reference sequence). Trimming took off 4 bases at V and 7 bases at J, with 8 bases between the two ends.

Notes on this clone: One end of the junction does not line up with germline, which may come from a read error. This chain joins TRBV5-1 and TRBJ2-1; TRBD2 matches 10 bases. The germline V gene has CDR1 SGHRS and CDR2 YFSETQ. This CDR3 spans 18 amino acids. The CDR3 DNA sequence: TGCGCCAGCAGCCCCGGTTCTGTAGCGGGGGGCTCCGACAATGAGCAGTTCTTC. Its protein product is CASSPGSVAGGSDNEQFF.

The chain joins TRBV9 to TRBJ1-2; D gene uncertain. Per germline, CDR1 SGDLS and CDR2 YYNGEE. The CDR3 sequence is 12 residues long. Trimming removed 0 bases from V and 4 bases from J, with 4 bases in between. This CDR3 is CASSVGLYGYTF. CDR3 bases: TGTGCCAGCAGCGTAGGTCTCTATGGCTACACCTTC.

This clone was recorded a few times. The chain is built from TRBV7-2 and TRBJ2-7; D remains unclear. The V end lost 2 bases, the J end lost 1 base, and 9 bases lay between the germline ends. Germline assignment: CDR1 SGHTA and CDR2 FQGNSA. The CDR3 consists of 14 residues. CDR3 region: CASSLIGRSYEQYF. CDR3 nucleotide sequence: TGTGCCAGCAGCTTAATAGGCCGATCCTACGAGCAGTACTTC.

This clone was observed once. The chain combines TRBV6-6 with TRBJ1-1; D might be TRBD1 (6 bases). The CDR3 consists of 14 residues. The V and J ends lost 3 bases and 0 bases respectively, with 8 bases between them. Germline V gene sequence: CDR1 MNHNY, CDR2 SVGAGI (reference sequence). The CDR3 loop reads CASSYGQMNTEAFF. CDR3 in DNA: TGTGCCAGCAGTTATGGACAGATGAACACTGAAGCTTTCTTT.

The chain carries TRBV4-2 and TRBJ2-1, with 12 bases lining up with TRBD2. V lost 1 base to trimming and J lost 5 bases; unmatched junction nucleotides: 6. The CDR3 has 17 amino acids. Per the germline V gene, CDR1 is LGHNA and CDR2 is YNFKEQ. Here the CDR3 DNA reads TGTGCCAGCAGCCAAGGGGCTAGCGGGGGGGCCCACAATGAGCAGTTCTTC. Amino acids: CASSQGASGGAHNEQFF.